This paragraph reports one TCR beta chain. These data are taken from a study of blood T cell repertoires in COVID-19. Sequenced by immunoSEQ multiplex PCR; TCRdb stores in-frame clones only, minus some. The sample holds 200,000 to 300,000 clones; 85% are singletons and the top ten take 5.1%. This CDR3 has 12 amino acids. V gave up 2 bases and J gave up 8 bases, with 9 bases separating them. The germline CDR1 and CDR2 sequences are MGHDK and SYGVNS. Sequencing used peripheral blood. This clonotype was obtained from a man aged 50 to 59 with COVID-19, enrolled during active disease. The genes are TRBV25-1 and TRBJ1-2, with D uncertain. CDR3: CASSEVRRGYTF. In nucleotides, the CDR3 is TGTGCCAGCAGTGAAGTCAGAAGAGGCTACACCTTC.